This T cell receptor beta chain was documented in a study of blood T cell repertoires in COVID-19. Whole-study context: Samples of COVID-19 (acute and convalescent) were obtained from the United States, Italy and Spain. PBMCs, B-cell-depleted T cells, or T cells were the source of the cDNA or gDNA that made up the material.

Per the original data handling: Amplification of reference gene primers was used by the study to estimate nucleated cell counts. Clones were sequenced by immunoSEQ multiplex PCR, and TCRdb holds only the in-frame ones, with some missing. V and J calls and clone size follow that table, whereas D and trimming were derived from the DNA. The sample carries roughly 500,000 clones, approximately 90% recorded once. Trimming removed 1 base from V and 1 base from J, with 4 bases in between. The CDR3 is made up of 13 amino acids. In germline, CDR1 is MRHNA, CDR2 SNTAGT. V usage is TRBV6-4 and J usage is TRBJ1-1; D not resolved. This receptor was identified in a woman aged 55-75 years who had recovered from COVID-19. The sequenced sample was PBMCs or T cells enriched from blood (not recorded which). This CDR3 reads CASSDYRNTEAFF. In DNA, the CDR3 is TGTGCCAGCAGTGACTACAGGAACACTGAAGCTTTCTTT.